This TCR beta chain was captured in a study of early T cells in non-severe SARS-CoV-2 infection. Study results and limitations: Lookups in VDJdb leaned toward anti-spike CD8 responses and missed private and CD4 specificities.

Concerning this clonotype: Its specificity is unknown.

From the 5' RACE reads, TCRdb called clonotypes with MiXCR, one entry per CDR3 protein. The sample lists 65,000 to 95,000 distinct CDR3 sequences, about 16% seen once, with 2.9% in the top ten. Deletions cut 4 bases from V and 4 bases from J, with 10 bases between. Germline V gene data show CDR1 as MDHEN and CDR2 as SYDVKM. This CDR3 comprises 13 residues. The chain recombines TRBV28 with TRBJ1-2, with D perhaps matching TRBD1 (5 bases). The specimen sequenced was whole blood. The clonotype originates from an adult who was a healthcare worker with PCR-confirmed SARS-CoV-2 infection or an uninfected control (not recorded which). CDR3 in amino acids: CASSSKGLYGYTF. The CDR3 DNA reads TGTGCCAGCAGTTCAAAGGGGCTCTATGGCTACACCTTC.